The clone carrying this TCR beta chain occurred a few times. Antigen specificity is unknown. With a J-beta primer mix and a sample-barcoded 5' primer, a second PCR ran 7 to 11 cycles. TCRdb redid the calling of the 5' RACE reads with MiXCR, one entry per CDR3 protein. The table includes some 640,000 distinct CDR3 sequences, 49% detected once. This entry comes from a study of blood T cells in healthy people across ages. Per germline, CDR1 DFQATT and CDR2 SNEGSKA (reference sequence). The CDR3 is 14 residues long. General observations from the study: PBMCs were not sorted, which prevented a conclusive comparison of naive versus antigen-experienced cells. Changes seen in expanded clonotypes were possibly confounded by donor CMV status left unknown.

This receptor was identified in a woman aged 60-70 years in good health. The sample consisted of blood. The chain employs TRBV20-1 and TRBJ2-5, with TRBD2 matching 9 bases. The better agreement between TRBJ2-7 and the DNA end casts doubt on the J call. Here the CDR3 reads CSAPRVAGDYEQYF. Written as DNA, the CDR3 is TGCAGTGCGCCCCGGGTAGCGGGAGACTACGAGCAGTACTTC.